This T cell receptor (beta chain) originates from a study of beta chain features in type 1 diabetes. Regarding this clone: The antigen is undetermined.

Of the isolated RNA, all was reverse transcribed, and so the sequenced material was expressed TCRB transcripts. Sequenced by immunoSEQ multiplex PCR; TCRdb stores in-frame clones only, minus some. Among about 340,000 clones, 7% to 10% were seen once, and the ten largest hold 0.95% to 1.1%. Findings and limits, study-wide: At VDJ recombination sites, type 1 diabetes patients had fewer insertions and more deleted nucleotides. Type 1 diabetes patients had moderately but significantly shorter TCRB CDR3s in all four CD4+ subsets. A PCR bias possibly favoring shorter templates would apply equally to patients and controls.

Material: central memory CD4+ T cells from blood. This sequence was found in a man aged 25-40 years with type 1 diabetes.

The CDR3 DNA reads as TGTGCCAGCAGGACCGACAGGTCCCTATCCTACGAGCAGTACTTC. This codes for CASRTDRSLSYEQYF. This chain joins TRBV25-1 and TRBJ2-7, with D possibly matching TRBD1 (6 bases). Germline V gene sequence: CDR1 MGHDK, CDR2 SYGVNS. This CDR3 is built from 15 residues. V lost 6 bases, J lost 1 base, and 16 bases lay in between.